This is a list of T cell receptor beta chains from one sample in a study of blood T cell repertoires in COVID-19. TCRdb keeps only in-frame clones here, not all; method: immunoSEQ multiplex PCR. The sample lists 430,000 or so clones; 70% to 90% were seen once. The sequencing input was PBMCs or T cells enriched from blood (not recorded which). The receptors shown here come from a woman under 30 who had been exposed to COVID-19. Both conserved end residues are part of each CDR3. The order of the fields is clone size, J gene, V gene, D gene, CDR3 DNA, CDR3 protein. The D gene is left open where the match is weak. Clone size is given for some rows only: seen once, a few or many times, or a class if the clone is expanded.

abundance: NA; j_gene: TRBJ1-5; v_gene: TRBV19; d_gene: NA; CDR3nt: TGTGCCAGTAGTATTGGGAGGGGCATAGAGCCCCAGCATTTT; CDR3aa: CASSIGRGIEPQHF
abundance: once; j_gene: TRBJ1-6; v_gene: TRBV27; d_gene: TRBD1; CDR3nt: TGTGCCAGCAGGGCGGACAGGGTAGCTAATTCACCCCTCCACTTT; CDR3aa: CASRADRVANSPLHF
abundance: NA; j_gene: TRBJ2-7; v_gene: TRBV10-3; d_gene: TRBD1; CDR3nt: TGTGCCATCTGTGATAACAGGGGAGCGGACGAGCAGTACTTC; CDR3aa: CAICDNRGADEQYF
abundance: NA; j_gene: TRBJ1-6; v_gene: TRBV18; d_gene: NA; CDR3nt: TGTGCCAGCTCACCAGTAACAGGGAGCTCCTATAATTCACCCCTCCACTTT; CDR3aa: CASSPVTGSSYNSPLHF
abundance: NA; j_gene: TRBJ1-3; v_gene: TRBV6-1; d_gene: NA; CDR3nt: TGTGCCAGCAGTGAAAGCCCCTCAGGGTCTGGAAACACCATATATTTT; CDR3aa: CASSESPSGSGNTIYF
abundance: NA; j_gene: TRBJ1-2; v_gene: TRBV2; d_gene: TRBD1; CDR3nt: TGTGCCAGCAGTAGACAGGGTGAGGTGGATGGCTACACCTTC; CDR3aa: CASSRQGEVDGYTF
abundance: NA; j_gene: TRBJ2-2; v_gene: TRBV28; d_gene: TRBD2; CDR3nt: TGTGCCAGCAGTCCGACTAGCGTTTACACCGGGGAGCTGTTTTTT; CDR3aa: CASSPTSVYTGELFF
abundance: NA; j_gene: TRBJ2-1; v_gene: TRBV18; d_gene: TRBD1; CDR3nt: TGTGCCAGCTCACCCCGACAGGGATCCAATGAGCAGTTCTTC; CDR3aa: CASSPRQGSNEQFF
abundance: NA; j_gene: TRBJ1-1; v_gene: TRBV2; d_gene: TRBD1; CDR3nt: TGTGCCAGTCTACCGGGACAGGGGTTCACTGAAGCTTTCTTT; CDR3aa: CASLPGQGFTEAFF
abundance: NA; j_gene: TRBJ2-2; v_gene: TRBV5-5; d_gene: TRBD2; CDR3nt: TGTGCCAGCAGCTTGGCCGAGTTGAGTAGCGGGATAAACACCGGGGAGCTGTTTTTT; CDR3aa: CASSLAELSSGINTGELFF
abundance: NA; j_gene: TRBJ2-7; v_gene: TRBV7-2; d_gene: NA; CDR3nt: TGTGCCAGCAGCTTCCCGACGGGCTACGAGCAGTACTTC; CDR3aa: CASSFPTGYEQYF
abundance: NA; j_gene: TRBJ2-2; v_gene: TRBV6-4; d_gene: TRBD2; CDR3nt: TGTGCCAGCAGTGATCAGCCCGGGGTCGCTAGCGGGAGGATCGGGGAGCTGTTTTTT; CDR3aa: CASSDQPGVASGRIGELFF
abundance: NA; j_gene: TRBJ1-1; v_gene: TRBV6-5; d_gene: TRBD1; CDR3nt: TGTGCCAGCAGAGACAGGGAAGGCTCTGAAGCTTTCTTT; CDR3aa: CASRDREGSEAFF
abundance: NA; j_gene: TRBJ2-2; v_gene: TRBV10-2; d_gene: NA; CDR3nt: TGCGCCAGCTCCTCCTTGGGGGGAAGCACCGGGGAGCTGTTTTTT; CDR3aa: CASSSLGGSTGELFF
abundance: NA; j_gene: TRBJ1-1; v_gene: TRBV7-9; d_gene: TRBD1; CDR3nt: TGTGCCAGCAGCTTAGCTGGACAGGGATACACTGAAGCTTTCTTT; CDR3aa: CASSLAGQGYTEAFF
abundance: NA; j_gene: TRBJ2-2; v_gene: TRBV5-1; d_gene: NA; CDR3nt: TGCGCCAGCAGCCTGGACGGCTGGGCTGGCACCGGGGAGCTGTTTTTT; CDR3aa: CASSLDGWAGTGELFF
abundance: NA; j_gene: TRBJ2-1; v_gene: TRBV5-1; d_gene: NA; CDR3nt: TGCGCCAGCAGCTTGGTACAGCACGAGCAGTTCTTC; CDR3aa: CASSLVQHEQFF
abundance: few; j_gene: TRBJ1-5; v_gene: TRBV6-5; d_gene: NA; CDR3nt: TGTGCCGCTCAAAGGGGAAGCAATCAGCCCCAGCATTTT; CDR3aa: CAAQRGSNQPQHF
abundance: once; j_gene: TRBJ2-7; v_gene: TRBV13; d_gene: TRBD2; CDR3nt: TGTGCCAGCCGGAACTATGGGCGGGAGGGCCAAGAGCAGTACTTC; CDR3aa: CASRNYGREGQEQYF
abundance: NA; j_gene: TRBJ2-7; v_gene: TRBV11-3; d_gene: NA; CDR3nt: TGTGCCAGCAGCTTAGACCCCAGTTTGAGACAGGTTAACTACGAGCAGTACTTC; CDR3aa: CASSLDPSLRQVNYEQYF
abundance: few; j_gene: TRBJ1-5; v_gene: TRBV27; d_gene: TRBD1; CDR3nt: TGTGCCAGCAGTTCCCGACAGGGAGGATGGGGCGATCAGCCCCAGCATTTT; CDR3aa: CASSSRQGGWGDQPQHF
abundance: NA; j_gene: TRBJ2-7; v_gene: TRBV28; d_gene: TRBD1; CDR3nt: TGTGCCAGCAGTTTACCCCAGGGGGCCTACGAGCAGTACTTC; CDR3aa: CASSLPQGAYEQYF
abundance: NA; j_gene: TRBJ1-4; v_gene: TRBV20-1; d_gene: NA; CDR3nt: TGCAGTGCCGGGAATGAAAAACTGTTTTTT; CDR3aa: CSAGNEKLFF
abundance: NA; j_gene: TRBJ2-3; v_gene: TRBV3-1/TRBV3-2; d_gene: NA; CDR3nt: TGTGCCAGCAGCCCCCGGGCAGCGGGCGGGGATACGCAGTATTTT; CDR3aa: CASSPRAAGGDTQYF
abundance: NA; j_gene: TRBJ1-6; v_gene: TRBV11-2; d_gene: NA; CDR3nt: TGTGCCAGCAGCTCTAGGGGGGGACACAATTCACCCCTCCACTTT; CDR3aa: CASSSRGGHNSPLHF
abundance: NA; j_gene: TRBJ2-3; v_gene: TRBV18; d_gene: TRBD2; CDR3nt: TGTGCCAGCTCACCTCGACTAGCGGGTGCGTCAGATACGCAGTATTTT; CDR3aa: CASSPRLAGASDTQYF
abundance: NA; j_gene: TRBJ2-7; v_gene: TRBV7-8; d_gene: NA; CDR3nt: TGTGCCAGCAGCTACGCAGGCGAGCAGTACTTC; CDR3aa: CASSYAGEQYF
abundance: NA; j_gene: TRBJ1-5; v_gene: TRBV28; d_gene: NA; CDR3nt: TGTGCCAGCAGTTTAGGGGGGTGGGGCCAGCCCCAGCATTTT; CDR3aa: CASSLGGWGQPQHF
abundance: NA; j_gene: TRBJ2-1; v_gene: TRBV5-1; d_gene: NA; CDR3nt: TGCGCCAGCAGCTTGGCCCCGGAGGGTGAGCAGTTCTTC; CDR3aa: CASSLAPEGEQFF
abundance: few; j_gene: TRBJ2-7; v_gene: TRBV13; d_gene: TRBD1; CDR3nt: TGTGCCAGCAGCTCCGGGACAGGGGTTTCCCACGAGCAGTACTTC; CDR3aa: CASSSGTGVSHEQYF
abundance: NA; j_gene: TRBJ2-1; v_gene: TRBV19; d_gene: TRBD1; CDR3nt: TGTGCCAGTAGTGGTGGCAGGGGGAGCTCCTACAATGAGCAGTTCTTC; CDR3aa: CASSGGRGSSYNEQFF
abundance: few; j_gene: TRBJ2-7; v_gene: TRBV14; d_gene: NA; CDR3nt: TGTGCCAGCAGCCCCTATTCGACTTTCGAGCAGTACTTC; CDR3aa: CASSPYSTFEQYF
abundance: once; j_gene: TRBJ2-7; v_gene: TRBV4-1; d_gene: TRBD2; CDR3nt: TGCGCCAGCAGCCAGACCGGGACTAGTTTATACGAGCAGTACTTC; CDR3aa: CASSQTGTSLYEQYF
abundance: once; j_gene: TRBJ1-6; v_gene: TRBV27; d_gene: NA; CDR3nt: TGTGCCAGCAGTTTACTCAACGGCGGGAATTCACCCCTCCACTTT; CDR3aa: CASSLLNGGNSPLHF
abundance: NA; j_gene: TRBJ2-7; v_gene: TRBV18; d_gene: NA; CDR3nt: TGTGCCAGCTCACTAGGACGGGAGACCTACGAGCAGTACTTC; CDR3aa: CASSLGRETYEQYF
abundance: NA; j_gene: TRBJ1-5; v_gene: TRBV18; d_gene: TRBD1; CDR3nt: TGTGCCAGCTCACTTGGGACAGGGGGGAATCAGCCCCAGCATTTT; CDR3aa: CASSLGTGGNQPQHF
abundance: NA; j_gene: TRBJ1-2; v_gene: TRBV2; d_gene: NA; CDR3nt: TGTGCCAGCAGTGAAGGGGGCCATGGCTACACCTTC; CDR3aa: CASSEGGHGYTF
abundance: NA; j_gene: TRBJ1-6; v_gene: TRBV27; d_gene: NA; CDR3nt: TGTGCCAGCAGTTCAAATCCGGGACTAATTTTGGGTTCACCCCTCCACTTT; CDR3aa: CASSSNPGLILGSPLHF
abundance: NA; j_gene: TRBJ2-2; v_gene: TRBV30; d_gene: NA; CDR3nt: TGTGCCGGAGGCACAAAGAACACCGGGGAGCTGTTTTTT; CDR3aa: CAGGTKNTGELFF
abundance: NA; j_gene: TRBJ1-1; v_gene: TRBV5-5; d_gene: NA; CDR3nt: TGTGCCAGCAGCCCCCAACACCGGAACACTGAAGCTTTCTTT; CDR3aa: CASSPQHRNTEAFF
abundance: NA; j_gene: TRBJ2-3; v_gene: TRBV7-9; d_gene: NA; CDR3nt: TGTGCCAGCAGCTTAGTTACAGGAGTTAGCACAGATACGCAGTATTTT; CDR3aa: CASSLVTGVSTDTQYF
abundance: NA; j_gene: TRBJ1-4; v_gene: TRBV3-1/TRBV3-2; d_gene: NA; CDR3nt: TGTGCCAGCAGCCAAGAGCCGGGGGGGCTTAATGAAAAACTGTTTTTT; CDR3aa: CASSQEPGGLNEKLFF
abundance: NA; j_gene: TRBJ1-3; v_gene: TRBV13; d_gene: TRBD1; CDR3nt: TGTGCCAGCAGCACCACAGGGGCCGGAAACACCATATATTTT; CDR3aa: CASSTTGAGNTIYF
abundance: NA; j_gene: TRBJ1-5; v_gene: TRBV3-1/TRBV3-2; d_gene: NA; CDR3nt: TGTGCCAGCAGCCAAGCGTTTAATCAGCCCCAGCATTTT; CDR3aa: CASSQAFNQPQHF
abundance: few; j_gene: TRBJ1-2; v_gene: TRBV10-3; d_gene: TRBD1; CDR3nt: TGTGCCATCAGTGGTGGAAGGACAGGGGAAGGCTACACCTTC; CDR3aa: CAISGGRTGEGYTF